This T cell receptor (beta chain) was sequenced in a study of PD-1 blockade in classical Hodgkin lymphoma. Overall study findings and caveats: Diminished baseline TCR diversity has been reported in newly diagnosed patients relative to healthy donors. Possibly reflecting disease activity or prior therapy, repertoire differences have causes that remain undefined.

V gave up 7 bases and J gave up 1 base, with 21 bases separating them. The CDR3 is 17 residues long. Germline V gives CDR1 LNHDA, CDR2 SQIVND (reference sequence). TCRdb's table, derived via immunoSEQ multiplex PCR, lists solely in-frame clones and lacks some. The sample lists around 32,000 clones, roughly 90% seen once, with 1.2% in the top ten. As to this clone: Its specificity is unknown.

Regarding time point: newly diagnosed, previously untreated cHL patient sample. Researchers used magnetic negative selection to pull out pure CD4+ T cells from thawed PBMCs. Researchers used newly diagnosed, untreated classical Hodgkin lymphoma PBMCs for comparison. Source material: CD4+ T cells from blood. The origin of this receptor is a human donor with classical Hodgkin lymphoma. This rearrangement joins TRBV19 to TRBJ2-3, with D tentatively TRBD1 (6 bases). CDR3 coding DNA: TGTGCCAGTACTCTAAGGGGAGCAGGGGCCGGCACAGATACGCAGTATTTT. It codes for CASTLRGAGAGTDTQYF.